The present TCR beta chain was sequenced within a study of T cells in Graves' hyperthyroidism and ophthalmopathy. The CDR3 is made up of 16 amino acids. With 4 bases clipped from V and 6 bases from J, the junction kept 10 bases outside the gene matches. The germline CDR1 and CDR2 sequences are MNHNS and SASEGT. Amplified TCR beta CDR3 regions derived from RNA transcripts. First-round RT-PCR of the TCR CDR3 relied on the HTBI primer set. TCRdb re-called the multiplex PCR reads with MiXCR, one entry per CDR3 protein. The profile covers more than 150,000 distinct CDR3 sequences, with over 15% appearing a single time and roughly 28% taken by the ten largest.

The sequence was collected from a woman aged 45-65 years with Graves' hyperthyroidism. The V and J genes are TRBV6-1 and TRBJ2-1; 9 nucleotides agree with TRBD2. The sample was blood. The CDR3 region is CASSVSGGGAPNEQFF. The CDR3 DNA follows: TGTGCCAGCAGTGTTTCGGGCGGGGGGGCCCCCAATGAGCAGTTCTTC.